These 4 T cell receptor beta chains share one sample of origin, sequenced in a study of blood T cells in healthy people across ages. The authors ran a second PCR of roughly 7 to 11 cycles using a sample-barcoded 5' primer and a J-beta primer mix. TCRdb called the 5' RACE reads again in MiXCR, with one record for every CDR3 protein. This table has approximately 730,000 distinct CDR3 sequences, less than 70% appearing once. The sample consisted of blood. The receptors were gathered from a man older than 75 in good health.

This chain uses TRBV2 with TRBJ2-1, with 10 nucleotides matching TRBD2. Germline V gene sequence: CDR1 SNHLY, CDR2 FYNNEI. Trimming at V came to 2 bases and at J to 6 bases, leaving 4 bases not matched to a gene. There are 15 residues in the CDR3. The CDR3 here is CASSEWTSGTNEQFF. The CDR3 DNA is TGTGCCAGCAGTGAATGGACTAGCGGAACCAATGAGCAGTTCTTC. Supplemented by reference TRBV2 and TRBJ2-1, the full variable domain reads EPEVTQTPSHQVTQMGQEVILRCVPISNHLYFYWYRQILGQKVEFLVSFYNNEISEKSEIFDDQFSVERPDGSNFTLKIRSTKLEDSAMYFCASSEWTSGTNEQFFGPGTRLTVL.

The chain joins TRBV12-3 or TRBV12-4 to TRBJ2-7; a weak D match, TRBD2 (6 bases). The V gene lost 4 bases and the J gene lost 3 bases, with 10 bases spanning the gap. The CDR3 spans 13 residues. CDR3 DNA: TGTGCCAGCAGTTGGATGGGAGGCTACGAGCAGTACTTC. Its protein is CASSWMGGYEQYF.

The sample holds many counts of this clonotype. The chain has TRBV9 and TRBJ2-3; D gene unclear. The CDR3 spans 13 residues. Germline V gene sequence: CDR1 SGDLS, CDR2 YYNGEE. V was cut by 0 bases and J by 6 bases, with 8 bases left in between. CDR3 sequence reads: CASSVEPMDTQYF. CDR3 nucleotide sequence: TGTGCCAGCAGCGTAGAACCAATGGATACGCAGTATTTT.

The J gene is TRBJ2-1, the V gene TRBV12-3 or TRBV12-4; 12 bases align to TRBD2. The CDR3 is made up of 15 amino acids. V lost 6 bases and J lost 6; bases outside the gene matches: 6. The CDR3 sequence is CASSSLAGGINEQFF. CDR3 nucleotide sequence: TGTGCCAGCAGCTCCCTAGCGGGAGGGATCAATGAGCAGTTCTTC.